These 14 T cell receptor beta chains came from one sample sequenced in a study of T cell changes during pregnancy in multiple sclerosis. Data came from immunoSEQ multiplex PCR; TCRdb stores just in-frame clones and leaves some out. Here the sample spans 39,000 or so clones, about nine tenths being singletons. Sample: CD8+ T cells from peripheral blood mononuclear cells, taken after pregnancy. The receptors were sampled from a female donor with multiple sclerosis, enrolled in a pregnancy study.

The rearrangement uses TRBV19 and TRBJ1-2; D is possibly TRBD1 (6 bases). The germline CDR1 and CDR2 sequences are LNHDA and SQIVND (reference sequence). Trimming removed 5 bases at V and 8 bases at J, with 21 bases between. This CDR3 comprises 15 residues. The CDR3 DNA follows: TGTGCCAGTAGTCTCATTCTGGGGGCGTCGAGGGGCTACACCTTC. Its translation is CASSLILGASRGYTF.

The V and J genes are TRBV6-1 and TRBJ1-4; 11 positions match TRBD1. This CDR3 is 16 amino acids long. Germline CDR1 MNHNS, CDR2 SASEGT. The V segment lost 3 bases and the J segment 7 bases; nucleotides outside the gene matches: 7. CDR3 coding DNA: TGTGCCAGCAGTGAGACCAGCGGGACAGGGGGTGAAAAACTGTTTTTT. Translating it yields CASSETSGTGGEKLFF.

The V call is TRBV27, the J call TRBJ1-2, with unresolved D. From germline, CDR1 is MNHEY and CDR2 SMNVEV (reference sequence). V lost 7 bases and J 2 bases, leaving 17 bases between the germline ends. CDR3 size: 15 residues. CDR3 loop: CASTSGRDPNYGYTF. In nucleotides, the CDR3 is TGTGCCAGCACCTCCGGGAGGGATCCCAACTATGGCTACACCTTC.

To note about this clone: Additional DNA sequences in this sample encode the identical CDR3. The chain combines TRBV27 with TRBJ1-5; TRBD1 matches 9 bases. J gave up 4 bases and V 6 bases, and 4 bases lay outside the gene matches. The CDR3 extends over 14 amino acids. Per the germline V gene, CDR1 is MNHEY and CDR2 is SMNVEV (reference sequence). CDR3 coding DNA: TGTGCCAGCAGCCCGGACAGGGGAAATCAGCCCCAGCATTTT. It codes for CASSPDRGNQPQHF.

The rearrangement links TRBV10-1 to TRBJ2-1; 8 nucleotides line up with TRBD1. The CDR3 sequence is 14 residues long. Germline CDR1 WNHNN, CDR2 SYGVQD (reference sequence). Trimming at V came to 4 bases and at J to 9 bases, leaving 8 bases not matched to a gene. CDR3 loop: CASSVPGQVAEQFF. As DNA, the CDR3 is TGCGCCAGCAGTGTCCCGGGACAGGTTGCTGAGCAGTTCTTC.

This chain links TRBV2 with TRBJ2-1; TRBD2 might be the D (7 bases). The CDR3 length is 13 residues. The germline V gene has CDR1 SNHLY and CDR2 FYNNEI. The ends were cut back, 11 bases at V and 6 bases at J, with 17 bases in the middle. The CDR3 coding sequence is TGTGCCGCGCAAGTGGGGGGGCCCAATGAGCAGTTCTTC. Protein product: CAAQVGGPNEQFF.

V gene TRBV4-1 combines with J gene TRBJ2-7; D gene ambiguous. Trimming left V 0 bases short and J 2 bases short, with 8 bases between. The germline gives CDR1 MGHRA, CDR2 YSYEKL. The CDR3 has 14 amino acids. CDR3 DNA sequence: TGCGCCAGCAGCCAAGAACCTGGCACCTACGAGCAGTACTTC. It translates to CASSQEPGTYEQYF.

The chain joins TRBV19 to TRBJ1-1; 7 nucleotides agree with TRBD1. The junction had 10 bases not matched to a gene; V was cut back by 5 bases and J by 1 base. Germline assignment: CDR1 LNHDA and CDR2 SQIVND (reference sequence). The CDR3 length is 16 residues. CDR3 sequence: CASSLGGYVGNTEAFF. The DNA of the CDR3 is TGTGCCAGTAGTCTAGGGGGCTATGTCGGGAACACTGAAGCTTTCTTT.

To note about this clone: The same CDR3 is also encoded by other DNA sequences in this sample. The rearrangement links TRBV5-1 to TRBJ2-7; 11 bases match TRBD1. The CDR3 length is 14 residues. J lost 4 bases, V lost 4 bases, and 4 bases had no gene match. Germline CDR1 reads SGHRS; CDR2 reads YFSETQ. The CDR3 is CASSPGQGAYEQYF. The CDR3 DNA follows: TGCGCCAGCAGCCCAGGACAGGGGGCTTACGAGCAGTACTTC. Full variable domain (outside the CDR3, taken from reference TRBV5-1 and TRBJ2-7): KAGVTQTPRYLIKTRGQQVTLSCSPISGHRSVSWYQQTPGQGLQFLFEYFSETQRNKGNFPGRFSGRQFSNSRSEMNVSTLELGDSALYLCASSPGQGAYEQYFGPGTRLTVT.

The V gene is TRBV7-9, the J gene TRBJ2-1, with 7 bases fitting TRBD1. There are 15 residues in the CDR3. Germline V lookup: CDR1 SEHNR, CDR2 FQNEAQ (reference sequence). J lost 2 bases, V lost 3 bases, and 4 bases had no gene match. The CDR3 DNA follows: TGTGCCAGCAGCTTCCGGACAGGCACCTACAATGAGCAGTTCTTC. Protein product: CASSFRTGTYNEQFF.

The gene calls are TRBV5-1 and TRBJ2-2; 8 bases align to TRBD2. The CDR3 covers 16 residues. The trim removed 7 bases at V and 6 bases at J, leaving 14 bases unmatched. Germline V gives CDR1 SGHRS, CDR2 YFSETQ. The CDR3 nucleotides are TGCGCCAGCCACAACGGCAAGCGGGAGTACCCCGGGGAGCTGTTTTTT. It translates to CASHNGKREYPGELFF.

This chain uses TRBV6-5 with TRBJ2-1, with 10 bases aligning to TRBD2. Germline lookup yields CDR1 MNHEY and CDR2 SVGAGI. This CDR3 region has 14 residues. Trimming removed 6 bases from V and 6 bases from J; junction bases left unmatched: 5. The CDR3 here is CASSSGRDGNEQFF. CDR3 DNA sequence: TGTGCCAGCAGCAGCGGGAGGGATGGCAATGAGCAGTTCTTC.

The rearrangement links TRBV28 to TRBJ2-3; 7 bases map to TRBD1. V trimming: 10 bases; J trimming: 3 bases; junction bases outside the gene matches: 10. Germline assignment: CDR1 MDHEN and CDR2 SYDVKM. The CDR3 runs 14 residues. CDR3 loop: CATHSRQGTDTQYF. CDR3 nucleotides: TGTGCCACCCACTCGCGACAGGGAACAGATACGCAGTATTTT.

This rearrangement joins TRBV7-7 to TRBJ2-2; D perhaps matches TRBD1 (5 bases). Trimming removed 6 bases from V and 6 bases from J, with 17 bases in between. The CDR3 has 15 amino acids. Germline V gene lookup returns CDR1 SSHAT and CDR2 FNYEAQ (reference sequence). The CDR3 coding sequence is TGTGCCAGCAGGCAGTCAGGGAAAGGCGCCGGGGAGCTGTTTTTT. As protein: CASRQSGKGAGELFF.